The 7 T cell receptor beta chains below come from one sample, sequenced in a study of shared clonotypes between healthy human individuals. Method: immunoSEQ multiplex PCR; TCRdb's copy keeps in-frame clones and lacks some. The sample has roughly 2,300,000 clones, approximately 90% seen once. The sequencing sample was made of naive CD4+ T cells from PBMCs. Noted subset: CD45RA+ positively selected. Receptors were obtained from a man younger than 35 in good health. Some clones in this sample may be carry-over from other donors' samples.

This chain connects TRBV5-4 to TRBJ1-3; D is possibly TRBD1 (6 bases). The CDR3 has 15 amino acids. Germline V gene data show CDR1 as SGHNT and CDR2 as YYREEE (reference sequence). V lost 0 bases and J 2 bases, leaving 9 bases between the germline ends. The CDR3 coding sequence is TGTGCCAGCAGCTTGGATGCAGGGGCTGGAAACACCATATATTTT. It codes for CASSLDAGAGNTIYF.

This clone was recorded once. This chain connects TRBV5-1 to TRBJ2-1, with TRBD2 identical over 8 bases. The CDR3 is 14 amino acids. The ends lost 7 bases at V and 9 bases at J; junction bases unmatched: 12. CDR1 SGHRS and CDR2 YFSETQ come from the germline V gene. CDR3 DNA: TGCGCCAGCGCCGCCAGTCAGCGGGAGTTTGAGCAGTTCTTC. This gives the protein CASAASQREFEQFF.

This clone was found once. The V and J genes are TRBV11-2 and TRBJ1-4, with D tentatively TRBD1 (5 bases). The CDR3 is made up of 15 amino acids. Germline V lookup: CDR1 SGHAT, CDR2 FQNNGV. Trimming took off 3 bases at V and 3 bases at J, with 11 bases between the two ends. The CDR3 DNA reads TGTGCCAGCAGCTTCGAGGGACTGTCTAATGAAAAACTGTTTTTT. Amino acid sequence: CASSFEGLSNEKLFF.

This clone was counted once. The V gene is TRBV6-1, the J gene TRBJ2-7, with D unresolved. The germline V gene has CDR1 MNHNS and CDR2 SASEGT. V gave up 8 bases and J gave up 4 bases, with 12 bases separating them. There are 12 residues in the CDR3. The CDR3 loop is CASVTGRYEQYF. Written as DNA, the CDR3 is TGTGCCAGCGTCACCGGCCGATACGAGCAGTACTTC.

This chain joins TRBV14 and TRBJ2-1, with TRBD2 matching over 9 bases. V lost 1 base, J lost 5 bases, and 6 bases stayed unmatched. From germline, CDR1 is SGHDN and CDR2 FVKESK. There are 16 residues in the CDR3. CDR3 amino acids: CASSQALSGRNNEQFF. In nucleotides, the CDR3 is TGTGCCAGCAGCCAAGCTTTAAGCGGGAGGAACAATGAGCAGTTCTTC. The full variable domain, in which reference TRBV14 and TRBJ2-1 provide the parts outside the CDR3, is EAGVTQFPSHSVIEKGQTVTLRCDPISGHDNLYWYRRVMGKEIKFLLHFVKESKQDESGMPNNRFLAERTGGTYSTLKVQPAELEDSGVYFCASSQALSGRNNEQFFGPGTRLTVL.

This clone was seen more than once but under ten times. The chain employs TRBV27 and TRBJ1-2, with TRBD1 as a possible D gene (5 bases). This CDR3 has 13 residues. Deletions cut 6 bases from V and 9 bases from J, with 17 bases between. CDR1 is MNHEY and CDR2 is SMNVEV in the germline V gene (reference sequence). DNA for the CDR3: TGTGCCAGCAGGGGCGGGGGGATGCTGCGCTACACCTTC. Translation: CASRGGGMLRYTF.

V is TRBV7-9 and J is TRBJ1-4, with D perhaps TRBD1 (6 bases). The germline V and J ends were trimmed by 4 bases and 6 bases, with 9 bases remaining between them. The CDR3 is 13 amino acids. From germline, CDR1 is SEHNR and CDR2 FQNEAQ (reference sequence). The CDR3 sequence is CASSSGDDEKLFF. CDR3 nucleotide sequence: TGTGCCAGCAGCTCAGGGGACGATGAAAAACTGTTTTTT.